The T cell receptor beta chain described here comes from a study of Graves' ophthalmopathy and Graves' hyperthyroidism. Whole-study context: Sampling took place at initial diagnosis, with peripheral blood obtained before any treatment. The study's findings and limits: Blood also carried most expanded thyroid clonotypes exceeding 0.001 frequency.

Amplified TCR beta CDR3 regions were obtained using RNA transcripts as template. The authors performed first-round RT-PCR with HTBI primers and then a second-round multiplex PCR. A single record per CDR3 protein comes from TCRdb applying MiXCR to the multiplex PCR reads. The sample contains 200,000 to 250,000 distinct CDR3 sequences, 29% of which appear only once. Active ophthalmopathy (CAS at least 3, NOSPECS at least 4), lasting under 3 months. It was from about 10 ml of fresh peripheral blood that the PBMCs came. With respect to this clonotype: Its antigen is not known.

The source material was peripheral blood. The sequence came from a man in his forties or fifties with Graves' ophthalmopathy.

The CDR3 loop reads CASSSPGLRFGYEQYF. For the CDR3, the DNA is TGTGCCAGCAGCTCACCGGGACTACGGTTTGGCTACGAGCAGTACTTC. The chain is built from TRBV28 and TRBJ2-7, with 7 bases lining up with TRBD2. V shed 6 bases and J 3 bases; nucleotides not matched to a gene: 14. The CDR3 runs 16 residues. Per germline, CDR1 MDHEN and CDR2 SYDVKM.